Listed below are T cell receptor beta chains from one sample, sequenced in a study of control samples from healthy donors and cancer patients. Data came from immunoSEQ multiplex PCR; TCRdb stores just in-frame clones and leaves some out. The profile shows tens of thousands of clones, roughly 92% of them singletons. Sequenced sample: PBMCs. All receptors come from a young man with colorectal cancer. Both conserved end residues are part of each CDR3. Fields, in order: V gene, J gene, CDR3 protein.

V gene: TRBV12-3/TRBV12-4; J gene: TRBJ2-7; CDR3 protein: CASSLNRYEQYF
V gene: TRBV5-8; J gene: TRBJ1-2; CDR3 protein: CASSYLGGDDGYTF
V gene: TRBV6-6; J gene: TRBJ2-1; CDR3 protein: CASSSQVNEQFF
V gene: TRBV6-1; J gene: TRBJ1-4; CDR3 protein: CASSEIWSEKLFF
V gene: TRBV19; J gene: TRBJ1-2; CDR3 protein: CASSIGGVGPGTYGYTF
V gene: TRBV5-4; J gene: TRBJ2-1; CDR3 protein: CASSLRQGSYNEQFF
V gene: TRBV27; J gene: TRBJ1-2; CDR3 protein: CATLSTGTNYGYTF
V gene: TRBV6-2/TRBV6-3; J gene: TRBJ2-7; CDR3 protein: CASSQLTGAEQYF
V gene: TRBV2; J gene: TRBJ2-2; CDR3 protein: CASSAQNTGELFF
V gene: TRBV4-1; J gene: TRBJ1-5; CDR3 protein: CASSHGQAHQPQHF
V gene: TRBV19; J gene: TRBJ1-6; CDR3 protein: CASRWGTGTYNSPLHF
V gene: TRBV9; J gene: TRBJ1-1; CDR3 protein: CASTHVGGQGIGEAFF
V gene: TRBV7-2; J gene: TRBJ2-3; CDR3 protein: CASSSGTMGFAQYF
V gene: TRBV23-1; J gene: TRBJ1-6; CDR3 protein: CASSQAGDSPLHF
V gene: TRBV6-4; J gene: TRBJ2-5; CDR3 protein: CASSEDSGETQYF
V gene: TRBV4-3; J gene: TRBJ2-3; CDR3 protein: CASSQEAATDTQYF
V gene: TRBV4-3; J gene: TRBJ1-5; CDR3 protein: CASSQETGRHQPQHF
V gene: TRBV3-1/TRBV3-2; J gene: TRBJ1-1; CDR3 protein: CASSQSTAEAFF
V gene: TRBV5-4; J gene: TRBJ2-3; CDR3 protein: CASSLDRGLDTQYF
V gene: TRBV27; J gene: TRBJ1-5; CDR3 protein: CASSLQGGQQPQHF
V gene: TRBV4-3; J gene: TRBJ1-2; CDR3 protein: CASSQDPGLLYGYTF
V gene: TRBV5-1; J gene: TRBJ2-3; CDR3 protein: CASSLLGPDTQYF
V gene: TRBV28; J gene: TRBJ1-5; CDR3 protein: CASSFHPGPGTGRGRDQPQHF
V gene: TRBV3-1/TRBV3-2; J gene: TRBJ1-2; CDR3 protein: CASSPKWRGVYGYTF